The source of this T cell receptor beta chain is a study of spatial heterogeneity in lung cancer. Overall study context: Compared with alpha-chain sequences, beta-chain sequences were consistently detected in greater numbers. Findings and limits, study-wide: Expanded alpha and beta TCR counts within tumors tracked tumor mutation counts.

Time point described: sample taken at primary tumor resection. In each case, whole RNA from tumor, nontumor lung or frozen PBMC was sequenced unsorted. This clonotype was counted ten times or more. Antigen: not known. TCRdb re-called the 5' RACE reads with MiXCR, one entry per CDR3 protein. The table lists some 13,000 distinct CDR3 sequences, 3% to 4.5% of them singletons. The input for sequencing was lung tumor tissue, taken at surgery. This clonotype was obtained from a male donor with early-stage non-small cell lung cancer.

CDR3 region: CASSLAGVSGNTIYF. The CDR3 DNA is TGCGCCAGCAGCTTGGCTGGGGTCTCTGGAAACACCATATATTTT. The chain links TRBV5-1 to TRBJ1-3; D uncertain. CDR3 length: 15 amino acids. Trimming left V 0 bases short and J 0 bases short, with 7 bases between. The germline gives CDR1 SGHRS, CDR2 YFSETQ.